This T cell receptor beta chain came from a study of tumor-infiltrating lymphocytes in primary liver carcinoma (dated by TCRdb to 2015 to 2018). For the study in its entirety: Surgical resection was performed in China between late 2015 and 2016 on about 5 patients with histopathologically diagnosed primary liver carcinoma. Technical replicate repertoires showed high reproducibility, with mean shared-clone rates about 0.88 and correlation coefficients above 0.95. TCRbeta repertoire sequencing, expression microarrays and whole-exome sequencing were combined in the study across five regions of each liver tumor, with adjacent normal tissue and blood also included. Of the five patients (three men and two women, aged 30 to 69 years), four had hepatocellular carcinoma and one had combined HCC and intrahepatic cholangiocarcinoma. The five patients had tumors of stage T1-T3 N0M0, with maximum diameters ranging from 4.2 to 10 cm. A total of roughly 35 specimens from 5 patients went through TCRbeta repertoire sequencing, namely 25 tumor regions, 5 adjacent noncancerous liver tissues and 5 peripheral blood samples. Samples yielded roughly 3.5 to 8 million productive TCRbeta reads; read depth did not differ significantly between tissue types. The paper as a whole reports these results and caveats: Since the samples were bulk and unsorted, there was no way to compare CD4+ and CD8+ T cell repertoires. Only the TCR beta chain was sequenced, which likely underestimates true repertoire diversity because unpaired alpha chains were not captured. Compared with blood, tumors had a significantly larger share of the repertoire taken up by the top 250 clones (p = 0.039). Only 4 or 5 patients were included in the study, and the authors note that the findings should be validated in a larger study. Repertoire overlap was higher between tumor regions (mean roughly 36%) than tumor-adjacent (roughly 17%) or tumor-blood (approximately 14%) pairs, consistent with antigen-driven expansion.

The cysteine opens and the phenylalanine closes a CDR3 of 16 amino acids. Of all the DNA, just the CDR3 is kept, 48 bases in frame from base 1. The germline V gene supplies CDR1 MDHEN and CDR2 SYDVKM. The V end gives up 6 bases and the J end 4 bases, leaving 9 bases in the junction not matched to a gene. Blood RNA was extracted from unsorted whole blood with TRIzol reagent; germline DNA came from the DNeasy Blood & Tissue kit. At the time of sampling, the patients were treatment-naive and had chronic HBV infection. Before surgery, around 4.2 milliliters of peripheral blood were collected into K2EDTA tubes. The table lists this clonotype with a few counts. Its specific antigen is unknown. The sample holds no much larger clone one base away, and base qualities are not on file. A constant-region primer and ProtoScript II reverse transcriptase were used to reverse-transcribe TCRbeta-specific cDNA from roughly 0.5 ug total RNA. The TCRbeta libraries were prepared through three rounds of nested multiplex PCR following a slightly modified ARM-PCR procedure. The first two PCR rounds used multiplex TRBV1-TRBV30 forward primers with a Cbeta reverse primer, each for approximately 11 cycles. Sample barcodes and Illumina adapters were added in a final 25-cycle PCR using Deep VentR polymerase. Before sequencing, amplicons between 200 and 500 bp were purified from gel using a QIAquick gel extraction kit. The TCRbeta amplicons were sequenced with 250-bp paired-end reads on an Illumina HiSeq 2500. Processing in the source paper ran as follows. To recover full CDR3 sequences, reads were quality-trimmed using Trimmomatic v0.33 and paired reads were then merged using FLASH v1.2.11. V, D and J germline segments were assigned to the rearranged TCRbeta sequences using MiGEC v1.2.1b. Clonotype statistics and Shannon-Wiener diversity indices were computed with VDJtools v1.0.0. Except for diversity analysis, only each sample's 250 most abundant clonotypes were used in subsequent analyses to reduce sampling bias. Starting from the raw public reads, TCRdb applied fastp trimming at Q25, assembled clones with MiXCR and retained in-frame beta chains. Each CDR3 protein gets just one entry, which takes the most common genes and DNA from the rows behind it. These V and J calls originate from TCRdb's pipeline instead of the authors' own analysis. In all, the sample holds about 210,000 distinct CDR3 sequences, and roughly two thirds of those were seen once. Jointly, the top ten make up about 7.1% of the sample.

The sequence is built from TRBV28 and TRBJ2-3; 11 bases in the junction line up with TRBD2. This sequence originates from a woman aged 60 to 75 with primary liver carcinoma and hepatitis B virus infection. Sample: peripheral blood. The CDR3 is CASRGTSGRGPDTQYF. The DNA sequence follows: TGTGCCAGCAGGGGAACTAGCGGGAGAGGACCAGATACGCAGTATTTT.